The sequence of this TCR beta chain was determined in a study of T cell responses to AZD1222 COVID-19 vaccine (dated by TCRdb to the early 2020s). With respect to the entire study: TCR sequencing was performed for 230 to 250 trial participants, of whom about 200 were given two doses of AZD1222 and around 25 were given two doses of MenACWY control vaccine. Trial participants were enrolled into age subgroups of 18-55, 56-69 and 70-plus years, which contained roughly 140, 27 and 60 TCR-sequenced participants, respectively. Overall results and qualifications from the work: Because no day 14 peak-response samples were available, repertoires were characterized only after the peak T cell response. In the small 56-69-year group, the increase in depth fell short of significance, most likely because of low power. Most participants were white British and females outnumbered males, and the authors suggested that clonal diversity may have been underestimated. Reportedly, close to half of the unique spike-specific TCRs recognized epitopes lying outside the regions that are mutated in the B.1.351 and B.1.1.7 variants. Conclusions about previously exposed vaccinees are limited, since just five to seven AZD1222 recipients were seropositive for SARS-CoV-2 at baseline. Vaccine-associated CD4 TCRs spanned the whole spike protein, with dominant responses in regions 160-218 and 743-854. After two AZD1222 doses, spike-specific TCR breadth and depth were significantly higher than at day 0 and than in MenACWY recipients.

The CDR3 regions of human TCRbeta chains were subjected to immunosequencing. The study's own analysis went as follows. TCRs in the repertoires were compared against a reference library of SARS-CoV-2-specific TCRs that had been generated with the MIRA antigen-specificity platform. Breadth was defined as the fraction of unique TCRs that were SARS-CoV-2-associated, and depth was defined as the fraction of total T cells that were SARS-CoV-2-associated. Using the MIRA data, each spike-specific TCR was assigned both to the spike region to which the TCR was reactive and to a CD4 or CD8 class. Log10-transformed breadth and depth values were compared by one-way ANOVA with Sidak's multiple comparisons tests. TCRdb obtained this table from immuneACCESS and retained in-frame rearrangements with V and J assigned. These tables miss some clones; where compared with another copy, unresolved V genes account for less than half of the shortfall, and the remainder is unexplained. That table supplies the V and J calls and clone size; D and trimming were determined from the DNA. In this sample the table shows fewer than 200,000 clones, around 88% of which occur a single time. 0.85% to 1.1% of the sample belongs to the ten largest clones.

According to the study, the label for this sample's time point signals: about 28 days (+/-7) after the second vaccine dose. AZD1222 recipients whose second dose came at about 4 weeks and those whose second dose came at about 12 weeks were combined into one group, since spike-specific TCR depth and breadth did not differ between the two schedules. Samples from vaccinated people were obtained from the UK trials COV001 and COV002, which included a single-blind randomized controlled phase 2/3 trial of AZD1222 (ChAdOx1 nCoV-19) in healthy adults. For TCRbeta chain sequencing, PBMC samples were collected from trial participants at day 0 and at day 28 after the second dose. Based on the germline V gene, the CDR1 and CDR2 sequences are SGHTA and FQGNSA. V is reduced by 1 base and J by 3 bases, leaving a spacing of 9 bases between them. The cysteine opens and the phenylalanine closes a CDR3 of 15 amino acids. Only the CDR3 DNA stays, 45 bases, in frame from base 1.

Worth noting for this clone: Its recognized antigen is unknown. No base qualities exist here, and no much larger clone lies one base off it.

This receptor was obtained from an adult who received the AZD1222 COVID-19 vaccine. The input for sequencing was peripheral blood, taken 28 days after the second AZD1222 dose. The sequence joins TRBV7-2 to TRBJ2-2; the D gene could be either TRBD1 or TRBD2, each agreeing at 6 bases. The CDR3 corresponds to CASSLVGGHTGELFF. The nucleotide sequence is TGTGCCAGCAGCTTAGTTGGGGGGCACACCGGGGAGCTGTTTTTT.